These 19 T cell receptor beta chains were sequenced from one sample in a study of T cell repertoires in cytomegalovirus infection. TCRdb recomputed calls from the reads with MiXCR, one row per CDR3 protein. The data show tens of thousands of distinct CDR3 sequences, roughly 3.5% seen once. Source material: PBMCs. These receptors were taken from a human donor in good health (CMV status not recorded). Some clones in this sample may be carry-over from other donors' samples.

This clonotype was observed a few times. The chain links TRBV20-1 to TRBJ2-3; D is unclear. V dropped 5 bases and J dropped 2 bases, with 11 bases sitting between them. CDR1 and CDR2 from the germline V gene are DFQATT and SNEGSKA (reference sequence). The CDR3 sequence is 13 residues long. CDR3 sequence: CSAAWRNTDTQYF. The CDR3 bases are TGCAGTGCTGCCTGGCGGAACACAGATACGCAGTATTTT.

This clonotype has ten or more counts. This chain links TRBV7-8 with TRBJ2-3; D is uncertain. Germline V lookup: CDR1 SGHVS, CDR2 FQNEAQ. The germline V and J ends were trimmed by 5 bases and 1 base, with 13 bases remaining between them. The CDR3 is 15 residues long. The CDR3 sequence is CASSAYSWGTDTQYF. CDR3 bases: TGTGCCAGCAGCGCCTACTCCTGGGGCACAGATACGCAGTATTTT.

Many counts were recorded for this clonotype. This chain uses TRBV19 with TRBJ1-5; 10 nucleotides agree with TRBD1. This CDR3 has 14 residues. Germline assignment: CDR1 LNHDA and CDR2 SQIVND (reference sequence). V lost 4 bases to trimming and J lost 6 bases; unmatched junction nucleotides: 3. The CDR3 is CASSRDRGSQPQHF. For the CDR3, the DNA is TGTGCCAGTAGTAGGGACAGGGGTAGTCAGCCCCAGCATTTT. Variable domain in full (rest from reference TRBV19 and TRBJ1-5): DGGITQSPKYLFRKEGQNVTLSCEQNLNHDAMYWYRQDPGQGLRLIYYSQIVNDFQKGDIAEGYSVSREKKESFPLTVTSAQKNPTAFYLCASSRDRGSQPQHFGDGTRLSIL.

The table lists this clonotype with many counts. This chain uses TRBV3-1 with TRBJ2-7, with D unclear. CDR1 LGHDT and CDR2 YNNKEL come from the germline V gene (reference sequence). V was trimmed by 4 bases and J by 4 bases, leaving 14 bases between them. The CDR3 consists of 14 residues. The CDR3 sequence: CASSRVTSVYEQYF. In nucleotides, the CDR3 is TGTGCCAGCAGCCGCGTGACGTCGGTTTACGAGCAGTACTTC.

This clonotype was counted ten times or more. V is TRBV6-5 and J is TRBJ1-4; TRBD1 aligns across 7 bases. Germline V gene data show CDR1 as MNHEY and CDR2 as SVGAGI. This CDR3 is built from 14 residues. The ends lost 5 bases at V and 6 bases at J; junction bases unmatched: 6. The CDR3 nucleotides read TGTGCCAGCAGTAAACAGGGGAGGGATGAAAAACTGTTTTTT. Translation: CASSKQGRDEKLFF.

The table lists this clonotype with many counts. The V gene is TRBV15, the J gene TRBJ2-7; a weak D match, TRBD2 (6 bases). The CDR3 has 13 amino acids. Germline V gene data show CDR1 as LNHNV and CDR2 as YYDKDF (reference sequence). Between the trimmed V and J ends, which lost 1 base and 3 bases, there was a span of 7 bases. The chain's CDR3 is CATSRGLVYEQYF. CDR3 DNA: TGTGCCACCAGCAGAGGACTAGTCTACGAGCAGTACTTC.

There are many counts of this clonotype. The chain carries TRBV7-6 and TRBJ2-3, with 13 bases that match TRBD2. The CDR3 loop spans 16 amino acids. The V gene end was trimmed by 5 bases and the J gene end by 3 bases; junction bases not matched to a gene: 5. Germline assignment: CDR1 SGHVS and CDR2 FNYEAQ. CDR3 residues: CASSPGLAGPTDTQYF. CDR3 sequence (DNA): TGTGCCAGCAGCCCGGGACTAGCGGGGCCTACAGATACGCAGTATTTT.

In this sample, this clonotype turned up many times. This may be a read error, as it is one base from a much larger clone. This chain connects TRBV7-2 to TRBJ2-1; no reliable D call. CDR1 SGHTA and CDR2 FQGNSA come from the germline V gene. The CDR3 length is 13 residues. Deletions cut 1 base from V and 2 bases from J, with 3 bases between. The CDR3 is CASSLGAYNEQFF. CDR3 nucleotide sequence: TGTGCCAGCAGCTTAGGGGCCTACAATGAGCAGTTCTTC. The full variable domain, with the rest looked up from reference TRBV7-2 and TRBJ2-1, is GAGVSQSPSNKVTEKGKDVELRCDPISGHTALYWYRQSLGQGLEFLIYFQGNSAPDKSGLPSDRFSAERTGGSVSTLTIQRTQQEDSAVYLCASSLGAYNEQFFGPGTRLTVL.

At least ten counts were recorded for this clonotype. This chain uses TRBV7-2 with TRBJ1-5; perhaps TRBD1 as D (5 bases). The CDR3 contains 13 residues. The V gene's germline CDR1 is SGHTA and CDR2 FQGNSA. V was shortened by 5 bases and J by 7 bases, with 12 bases between the two germline ends. The CDR3 DNA follows: TGTGCCAGCAGCAAACAGGTTGGACAGCCCCAGCATTTT. Residues: CASSKQVGQPQHF.

This clonotype was seen repeatedly, ten times or more. The gene calls are TRBV28 and TRBJ1-1; weak D call: TRBD1 (6 bases). Between the trimmed V and J ends, which lost 10 bases and 2 bases, there was a span of 14 bases. Germline V gene lookup returns CDR1 MDHEN and CDR2 SYDVKM. This CDR3 is 13 amino acids long. CDR3 bases: TGTGCCAACAAGAACAGGGCTAACACTGAAGCTTTCTTT. Its protein product is CANKNRANTEAFF.

The table lists this clonotype with a few counts. The chain links TRBV15 to TRBJ2-1; D might be TRBD1 (5 bases). CDR3 length: 19 residues. Trimming removed 0 bases at V and 2 bases at J, with 20 bases between. CDR1 is LNHNV and CDR2 is YYDKDF in the germline V gene (reference sequence). Written as DNA, the CDR3 is TGTGCCACCAGCAGAGATCTCATGGACATCTGGAGTACCTACAATGAGCAGTTCTTC. It specifies CATSRDLMDIWSTYNEQFF.

This clonotype came up many times. This chain's CDR3 is CASSLGWVNQPQHF. The CDR3 DNA sequence: TGTGCCAGCAGCTTAGGATGGGTCAATCAGCCCCAGCATTTT. The J gene is TRBJ1-5, the V gene TRBV7-9; D remains unclear. Germline V gene data show CDR1 as SEHNR and CDR2 as FQNEAQ (reference sequence). The germline V and J ends were trimmed by 1 base and 3 bases, with 7 bases remaining between them. The CDR3 is made up of 14 amino acids.

The chain recombines TRBV7-6 with TRBJ2-1; possible D gene TRBD2, 6 bases. The V end lost 1 base, the J end lost 9 bases, and 16 bases lay between the germline ends. The V gene's germline CDR1 is SGHVS and CDR2 FNYEAQ. The CDR3 covers 15 residues. The CDR3 nucleotides are TGTGCCAGCAGCTTAGAAGGAGGGGAGACCGGTGAGCAGTTCTTC. It encodes CASSLEGGETGEQFF. Combining the CDR3 with reference TRBV7-6 and TRBJ2-1 gives the whole variable domain GAGVSQSPRYKVTKRGQDVALRCDPISGHVSLYWYRQALGQGPEFLTYFNYEAQQDKSGLPNDRFSAERPEGSISTLTIQRTEQRDSAMYRCASSLEGGETGEQFFGPGTRLTVL.

In this sample, this clonotype turned up many times. This chain uses TRBV6-2 or TRBV6-3 with TRBJ1-1, with 7 nucleotides matching TRBD1. V gave up 7 bases and J gave up 10 bases; unmatched junction bases: 6. Germline V gene data show CDR1 as MNHEY and CDR2 as SVGEGT. The CDR3 covers 11 residues. CDR3 sequence: CASTHNRGAFF. In DNA form, the CDR3 reads TGTGCCAGCACCCATAACAGGGGAGCTTTCTTT.

This clonotype occurred many times. The CDR3 DNA follows: TGTGCCATCAGTGAAAGAGGGACAGGGGGGTATGAGCAGTTCTTC. Protein: CAISERGTGGYEQFF. V gene TRBV10-3 combines with J gene TRBJ2-1, with TRBD1 identical over 11 bases. Germline loops: CDR1 ENHRY, CDR2 SYGVKD. V shed 3 bases, J shed 8 bases, and the junction held 6 bases outside the gene matches. The CDR3 sequence is 15 residues long.

This clonotype was detected only a few times. The chain's CDR3 is CSAREGTRGAQYF. CDR3 coding DNA: TGCAGTGCTAGAGAGGGGACTAGAGGGGCGCAGTATTTT. This chain uses TRBV20-1 with TRBJ2-3; 8 bases map to TRBD2. The CDR3 length is 13 residues. The trim removed 0 bases at V and 10 bases at J, leaving 6 bases unmatched. Germline CDR1 and CDR2: DFQATT and SNEGSKA (reference sequence).

This clonotype was seen at least ten times. The V and J genes are TRBV7-9 and TRBJ1-4; D possibly corresponds to TRBD1 (5 bases). Trimming cost V 6 bases and J 5 bases, with 13 bases left between them. Germline lookup yields CDR1 SEHNR and CDR2 FQNEAQ (reference sequence). The CDR3 is 14 amino acids. DNA for the CDR3: TGTGCCAGCAGTATGAAGGGGAAGAATGAAAAACTGTTTTTT. This encodes CASSMKGKNEKLFF.

The table lists this clonotype with many counts. The chain uses TRBV6-2 or TRBV6-3 and TRBJ1-1; D possibly corresponds to TRBD1 (6 bases). The CDR3 is 16 residues long. CDR1 is MNHEY and CDR2 is SVGEGT in the germline V gene. Between the trimmed V and J ends, which lost 6 bases and 3 bases, there was a span of 20 bases. The CDR3 nucleotides are TGTGCCAGCAGAACTCTACAGGGACATCGCTACACTGAAGCTTTCTTT. Its protein is CASRTLQGHRYTEAFF.

There are many counts of this clonotype. The chain uses TRBV27 and TRBJ1-5; 7 bases line up with TRBD1. The ends lost 5 bases at V and 7 bases at J; junction bases unmatched: 5. Germline-derived CDR1 and CDR2 are MNHEY and SMNVEV (reference sequence). The CDR3 runs to 13 residues. CDR3 DNA sequence: TGTGCCAGCAGTGACAGGGAATCCCAGCCCCAGCATTTT. The encoded protein is CASSDRESQPQHF.